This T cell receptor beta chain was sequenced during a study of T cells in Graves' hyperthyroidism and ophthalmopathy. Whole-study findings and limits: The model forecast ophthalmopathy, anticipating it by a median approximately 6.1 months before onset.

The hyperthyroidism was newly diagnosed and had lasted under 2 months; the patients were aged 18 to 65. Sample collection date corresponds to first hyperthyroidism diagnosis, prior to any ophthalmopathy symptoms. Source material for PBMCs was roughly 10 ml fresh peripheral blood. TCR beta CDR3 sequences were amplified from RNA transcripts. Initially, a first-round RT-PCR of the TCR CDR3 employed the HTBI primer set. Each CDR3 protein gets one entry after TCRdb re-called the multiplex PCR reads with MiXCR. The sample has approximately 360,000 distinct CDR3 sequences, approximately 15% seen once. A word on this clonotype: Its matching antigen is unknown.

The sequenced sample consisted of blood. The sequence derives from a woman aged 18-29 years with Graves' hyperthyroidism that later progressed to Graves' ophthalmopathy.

As DNA, the CDR3 is TGTGCCAGCAGCGTAGGTTCTAGCGGGAGGGTTTCTACGCAGTATTTT. Its translation is CASSVGSSGRVSTQYF. The chain is built from TRBV9 and TRBJ2-3, with 12 bases identical to TRBD2. CDR1 SGDLS and CDR2 YYNGEE come from the germline V gene. The CDR3 is 16 amino acids. Unmatched junction bases numbered 7, after V lost 0 bases and J lost 8 bases.